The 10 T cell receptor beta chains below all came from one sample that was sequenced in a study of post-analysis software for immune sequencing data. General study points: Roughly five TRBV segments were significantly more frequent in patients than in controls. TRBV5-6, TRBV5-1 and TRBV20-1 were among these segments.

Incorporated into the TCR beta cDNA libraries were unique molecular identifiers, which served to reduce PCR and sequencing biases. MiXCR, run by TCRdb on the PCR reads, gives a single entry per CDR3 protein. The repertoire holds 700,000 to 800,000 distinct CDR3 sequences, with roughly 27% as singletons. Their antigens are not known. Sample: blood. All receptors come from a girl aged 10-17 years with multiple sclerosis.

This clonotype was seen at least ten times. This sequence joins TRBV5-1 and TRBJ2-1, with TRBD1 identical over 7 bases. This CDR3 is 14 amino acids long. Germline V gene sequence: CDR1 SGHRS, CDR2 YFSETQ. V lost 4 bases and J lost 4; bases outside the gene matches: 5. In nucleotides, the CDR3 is TGCGCCAGCAGCGCAGGGGGAAGGTACAATGAGCAGTTCTTC. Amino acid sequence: CASSAGGRYNEQFF. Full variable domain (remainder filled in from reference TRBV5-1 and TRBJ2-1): KAGVTQTPRYLIKTRGQQVTLSCSPISGHRSVSWYQQTPGQGLQFLFEYFSETQRNKGNFPGRFSGRQFSNSRSEMNVSTLELGDSALYLCASSAGGRYNEQFFGPGTRLTVL.

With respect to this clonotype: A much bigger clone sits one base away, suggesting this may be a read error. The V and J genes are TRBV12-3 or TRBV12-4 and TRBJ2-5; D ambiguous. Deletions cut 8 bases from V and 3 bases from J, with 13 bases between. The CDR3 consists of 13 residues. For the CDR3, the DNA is TGTGCCAGCGCGGCAAGAGTCGAAGAGACCCAGTACTTC. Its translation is CASAARVEETQYF.

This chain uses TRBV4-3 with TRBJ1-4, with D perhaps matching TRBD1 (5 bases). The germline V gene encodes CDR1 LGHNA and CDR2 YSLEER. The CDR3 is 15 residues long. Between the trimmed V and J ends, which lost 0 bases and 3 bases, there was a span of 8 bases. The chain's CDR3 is CASSQDGAANEKLFF. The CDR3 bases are TGCGCCAGCAGCCAAGATGGGGCGGCTAATGAAAAACTGTTTTTT.

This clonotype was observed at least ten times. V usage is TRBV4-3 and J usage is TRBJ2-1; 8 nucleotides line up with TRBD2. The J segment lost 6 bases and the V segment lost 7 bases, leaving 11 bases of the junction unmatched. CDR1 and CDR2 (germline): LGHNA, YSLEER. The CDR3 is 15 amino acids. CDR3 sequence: CASTWSSGSTNEQFF. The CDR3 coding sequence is TGCGCCAGCACCTGGTCCAGCGGGAGTACCAATGAGCAGTTCTTC.

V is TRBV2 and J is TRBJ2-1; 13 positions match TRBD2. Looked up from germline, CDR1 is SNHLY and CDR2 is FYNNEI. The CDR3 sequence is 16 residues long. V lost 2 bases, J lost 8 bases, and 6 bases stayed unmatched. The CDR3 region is CASSESVLAGGDEQFF. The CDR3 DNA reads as TGTGCCAGCAGTGAATCCGTACTAGCGGGGGGGGATGAGCAGTTCTTC.

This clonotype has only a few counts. The CDR3 sequence: CASSSELLEQYF. CDR3 in DNA: TGCGCCAGCAGCTCCGAGCTCCTCGAGCAGTACTTC. The J gene is TRBJ2-7, the V gene TRBV5-1; no firm D call. CDR1 and CDR2 (germline): SGHRS, YFSETQ. The CDR3 sequence is 12 residues long. Trimming cost V 3 bases and J 6 bases, with 10 bases left between them.

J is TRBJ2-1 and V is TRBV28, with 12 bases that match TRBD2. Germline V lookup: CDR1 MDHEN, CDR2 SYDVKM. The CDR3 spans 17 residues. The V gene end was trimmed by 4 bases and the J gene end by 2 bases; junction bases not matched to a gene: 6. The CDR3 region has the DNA TGTGCCAGCAGTTCACAACTAGCGGGGGGCCCCTACAATGAGCAGTTCTTC. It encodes CASSSQLAGGPYNEQFF. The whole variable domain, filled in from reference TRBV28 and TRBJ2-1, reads DVKVTQSSRYLVKRTGEKVFLECVQDMDHENMFWYRQDPGLGLRLIYFSYDVKMKEKGDIPEGYSVSREKKERFSLILESASTNQTSMYLCASSSQLAGGPYNEQFFGPGTRLTVL.

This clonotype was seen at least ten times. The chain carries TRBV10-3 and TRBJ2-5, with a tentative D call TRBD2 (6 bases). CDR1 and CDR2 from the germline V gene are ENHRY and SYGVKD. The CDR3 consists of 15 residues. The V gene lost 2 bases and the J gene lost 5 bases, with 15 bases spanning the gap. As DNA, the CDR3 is TGTGCCATCAGTGAGCCGGGACTGCTATCTGAGACCCAGTACTTC. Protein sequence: CAISEPGLLSETQYF.

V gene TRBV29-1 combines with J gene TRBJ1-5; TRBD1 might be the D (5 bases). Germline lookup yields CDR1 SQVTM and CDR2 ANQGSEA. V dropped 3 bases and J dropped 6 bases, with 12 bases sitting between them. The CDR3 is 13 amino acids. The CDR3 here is CSVETVQGQPQHF. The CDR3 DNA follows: TGCAGCGTTGAGACCGTCCAGGGTCAGCCCCAGCATTTT.

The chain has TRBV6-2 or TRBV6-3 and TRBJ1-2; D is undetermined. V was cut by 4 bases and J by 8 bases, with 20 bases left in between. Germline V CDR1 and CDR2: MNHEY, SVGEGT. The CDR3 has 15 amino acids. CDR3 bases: TGTGCCAGCAGTTTGCGCCAGACCGGAGACGGGGGCTACACCTTC. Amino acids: CASSLRQTGDGGYTF.